The 15 T cell receptor beta chains given below trace back to one sample, sequenced in a study of cytomegalovirus exposure and HLA in healthy donors. PCR primers comprised 60 Vbeta and 13 Jbeta primers. Assay: immunoSEQ multiplex PCR; the TCRdb copy retains only in-frame clones and omits some. The sample has approximately 130,000 clones, about four fifths seen once. The material sequenced was PBMCs. The receptors were sampled from a young man in good health and CMV-seronegative.

This rearrangement joins TRBV6-5 to TRBJ2-2, with TRBD2 as a possible D gene (6 bases). Trimming pared 2 bases from V and 8 bases from J, leaving 12 bases between. The CDR3 has 14 residues. In germline, CDR1 is MNHEY, CDR2 SVGAGI. The CDR3 DNA reads TGTGCCAGCAGTTACCCGATGGCGGGGGGGGAGCTGTTTTTT. This gives the protein CASSYPMAGGELFF.

The CDR3 here is CASSLVEGAAEAFF. DNA of the CDR3: TGTGCCAGCAGCCTCGTCGAGGGGGCTGCTGAAGCTTTCTTT. The V gene is TRBV11-2, the J gene TRBJ1-1; TRBD1 aligns across 7 bases. Germline values: CDR1 SGHAT, CDR2 FQNNGV. The CDR3 extends over 14 amino acids. V gave up 5 bases and J gave up 6 bases; unmatched junction bases: 9.

V gene TRBV6-5 combines with J gene TRBJ2-7; 7 nucleotides align to TRBD1. The trim removed 8 bases at V and 3 bases at J, leaving 4 bases unmatched. This CDR3 is built from 12 residues. The germline CDR1 and CDR2 sequences are MNHEY and SVGAGI. The CDR3 protein is CASRQGSYEQYF. The CDR3 nucleotides read TGTGCCAGCCGACAGGGCAGCTACGAGCAGTACTTC.

V and J are TRBV4-2 and TRBJ2-3; 9 positions match TRBD2. The CDR3 length is 16 residues. The V and J ends lost 2 bases and 0 bases, in that order; junction bases with no gene match: 3. In germline, CDR1 is LGHNA, CDR2 YNFKEQ. Here the CDR3 DNA reads TGTGCCAGCAGCCAAAGTAGCGGGGGTAGCACAGATACGCAGTATTTT. This translates into CASSQSSGGSTDTQYF.

As for this clone: This CDR3 is also generated by other DNA sequences in the sample. The chain combines TRBV5-1 with TRBJ2-5, with unresolved D. This CDR3 spans 13 amino acids. In germline, CDR1 is SGHRS, CDR2 YFSETQ. Trimming pared 0 bases from V and 2 bases from J, leaving 5 bases between. CDR3: CASSLVLQETQYF. The CDR3 DNA reads as TGCGCCAGCAGCTTGGTCTTACAAGAGACCCAGTACTTC.

A few counts support this clone. This chain connects TRBV12-5 to TRBJ2-7; 8 bases align to TRBD2. The V segment lost 10 bases and the J segment 4 bases; nucleotides outside the gene matches: 12. The length of the CDR3 is 14 residues. Germline assignment: CDR1 LGHNT and CDR2 FRNRAP. CDR3 nucleotides: TGTGCTACGCTCCAACTCGGGACTAGTTACGAGCAGTACTTC. This translates into CATLQLGTSYEQYF.

The genes are TRBV9 and TRBJ2-7; 7 positions match TRBD2. Germline V lookup: CDR1 SGDLS, CDR2 YYNGEE. The CDR3 contains 15 residues. After removal of 3 bases from V and 2 bases from J, the junction contained 8 bases not matched to a gene. CDR3: CASSASGTTAYEQYF. The CDR3 nucleotides read TGTGCCAGCAGCGCTTCCGGGACTACGGCCTACGAGCAGTACTTC.

V usage is TRBV29-1 and J usage is TRBJ2-6; D is uncertain. Between the trimmed V and J ends, which lost 7 bases and 0 bases, there was a span of 13 bases. Germline V gives CDR1 SQVTM, CDR2 ANQGSEA. The CDR3 has 15 residues. CDR3 region: CSAKMSFSGANVLTF. CDR3 nucleotides: TGCAGCGCCAAGATGAGTTTCTCTGGGGCCAACGTCCTGACTTTC.

This clone came up once. This chain links TRBV27 with TRBJ2-7, with 7 bases matching TRBD1. V was pared by 7 bases and J by 12 bases, with 15 bases of the junction left unmatched. The CDR3 spans 13 residues. The germline V gene has CDR1 MNHEY and CDR2 SMNVEV (reference sequence). CDR3 sequence: CASTPRGGTAAYF. CDR3 DNA: TGTGCCAGCACCCCCCGAGGTGGGACAGCTGCGTACTTC.

CDR3 coding DNA: TGCGCCAGCAGCCAAGATCTGAAAAGGGGTTTAGGAAACACCATATATTTT. This codes for CASSQDLKRGLGNTIYF. This chain uses TRBV4-3 with TRBJ1-3; TRBD1 might be the D (5 bases). The CDR3 has 17 amino acids. Germline loops: CDR1 LGHNA, CDR2 YSLEER. Trimming stripped 0 bases from V and 4 bases from J, with 16 bases between.

CDR3 coding DNA: TGTGCCAGCAGCCAATCGATGGTCCAAACGGGGACTGAAGCTTTCTTT. Translation gives CASSQSMVQTGTEAFF. The genes are TRBV16 and TRBJ1-1; unclear D gene. Germline loops: CDR1 KGHSY, CDR2 FQNENV. The CDR3 covers 16 residues. The germline V and J ends were trimmed by 0 bases and 5 bases, with 16 bases remaining between them.

This clone was found once. Here the CDR3 DNA reads TGTGCCAGCAGTGAGGCCGGGGAGGGCAATGAGCAGTTCTTC. This sequence encodes CASSEAGEGNEQFF. The chain carries TRBV6-4 and TRBJ2-1; 7 bases are shared with TRBD2. Germline V gene sequence: CDR1 MRHNA, CDR2 SNTAGT. The CDR3 has 14 amino acids. J was trimmed by 6 bases and V by 3 bases; bases with no gene match: 5.

J is TRBJ1-1 and V is TRBV14; tentatively, D is TRBD1 (5 bases). This CDR3 contains 13 residues. V lost 5 bases to trimming and J lost 1 base, with 8 bases between them. The germline V gene encodes CDR1 SGHDN and CDR2 FVKESK. CDR3 residues: CASSYDRNTEAFF. Here the CDR3 DNA reads TGTGCCAGCAGCTACGACAGGAACACTGAAGCTTTCTTT.

J is TRBJ2-7 and V is TRBV6-5; the match to TRBD1 covers 10 bases. CDR3 length equals 14 residues. V lost 6 bases to trimming and J lost 4 bases; unmatched junction nucleotides: 6. CDR1 and CDR2 (germline): MNHEY, SVGAGI. The CDR3 reads CASSTGTGEYEQYF. The CDR3 DNA reads as TGTGCCAGCAGCACCGGGACAGGGGAGTACGAGCAGTACTTC.

This clone was seen a handful of times. The chain carries TRBV5-6 and TRBJ2-3; tentative D call: TRBD1 (5 bases). Germline V gene sequence: CDR1 SGHDT, CDR2 YYEEEE. CDR3 size: 15 residues. V lost 0 bases, J lost 0 bases, and 8 bases lay in between. The CDR3, as DNA: TGTGCCAGCAGCTTGGACAGGATAAGCACAGATACGCAGTATTTT. It codes for CASSLDRISTDTQYF.